This entry is about one TCR beta chain. The antigen is not known. Germline trimming cut 6 bases from V and 6 bases from J; bases unmatched to any gene: 9. Germline lookup yields CDR1 SGHVS and CDR2 FQNEAQ. The CDR3 contains 15 residues. These data come from a study of T cells after posttransplantation cyclophosphamide. Whole-study findings and limits: Tissue-infiltrating T cells from skin or gut overlapped little with blood T cells. Donor CD8+ memory clones often dominated recipient blood repertoires at later times. After PTCy, TRB diversity resembled that of CNI/methotrexate controls.

Repertoires were generated with immunoSEQ multiplex PCR, while TCRdb's copy carries only in-frame clones and drops some. The profile shows tens of thousands of clones, about 86% of them singletons. The source of this sequence is a man aged 30-40 years with a blood cancer, CMV-positive, and with a related stem cell donor. V gene TRBV7-8 combines with J gene TRBJ2-2, with 8 bases aligning to TRBD2. The sample consisted of PBMCs. CDR3 sequence (DNA): TGTGCCAGCAGGTTGGGACTAGGCTTCGCCGGGGAGCTGTTTTTT. Protein sequence: CASRLGLGFAGELFF.